This TCR beta chain was captured by sequencing in a study of T-cell reconstitution after alpha-beta-depleted transplantation in children. The CDR3 contains 13 residues. Trimming at V came to 6 bases and at J to 2 bases, leaving 2 bases not matched to a gene. The germline CDR1 and CDR2 sequences are DFQATT and SNEGSKA (reference sequence). This clonotype occurred many times. Unique molecular identifiers were used in preparing the TCRbeta library. From the PCR reads, TCRdb called clonotypes with MiXCR, one entry per CDR3 protein. The sample comprises around 600,000 distinct CDR3 sequences, 16% of which are singletons, and 1.1% rests with the top ten.

The sequence was collected from a human donor who donated a stem cell graft to a child with acute myeloid leukemia. The material sequenced was PBMCs from the stem cell graft donor, taken from the stem cell graft. The chain employs TRBV20-1 and TRBJ1-5; 9 nucleotides line up with TRBD1. The CDR3 reads CSAWTGGNQPQHF. The CDR3 DNA reads TGCAGTGCCTGGACAGGGGGCAATCAGCCCCAGCATTTT.